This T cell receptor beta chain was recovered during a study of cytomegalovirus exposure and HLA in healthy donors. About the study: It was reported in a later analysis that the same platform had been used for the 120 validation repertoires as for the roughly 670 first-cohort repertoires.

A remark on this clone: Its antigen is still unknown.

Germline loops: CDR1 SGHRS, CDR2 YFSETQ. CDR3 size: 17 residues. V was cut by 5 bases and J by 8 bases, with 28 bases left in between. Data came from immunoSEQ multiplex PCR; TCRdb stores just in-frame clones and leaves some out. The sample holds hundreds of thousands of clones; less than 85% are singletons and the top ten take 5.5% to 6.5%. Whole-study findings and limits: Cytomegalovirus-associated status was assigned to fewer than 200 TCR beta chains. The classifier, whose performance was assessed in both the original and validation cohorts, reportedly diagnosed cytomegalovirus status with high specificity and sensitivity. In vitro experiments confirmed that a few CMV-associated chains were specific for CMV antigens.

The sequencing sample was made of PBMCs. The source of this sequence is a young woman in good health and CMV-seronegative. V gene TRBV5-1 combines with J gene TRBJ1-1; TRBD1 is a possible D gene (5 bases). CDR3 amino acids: CASSPRDGRTAGEEAFF. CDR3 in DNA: TGCGCCAGCAGTCCCCGGGACGGCCGGACGGCGGGTGAGGAAGCTTTCTTT.